The 14 T cell receptor beta chains given below trace back to one sample, sequenced in a study of T cell responses to AZD1222 COVID-19 vaccine. The table came from immunoSEQ multiplex PCR; TCRdb's copy has only in-frame clones and leaves some out. The sample yields some 100,000 clones, around 89% seen once. This specimen was peripheral blood, taken 28 days after the second AZD1222 dose. The receptor source for this set is an adult who received the AZD1222 COVID-19 vaccine.

The V call is TRBV29-1, the J call TRBJ2-1; D may be TRBD2 (5 bases). CDR1 is SQVTM, CDR2 ANQGSEA, per germline. Trimming removed 3 bases at V and 4 bases at J, with 7 bases between. There are 12 residues in the CDR3. Here the CDR3 reads CSVDREYNEQFF. CDR3 nucleotide sequence: TGCAGCGTTGATAGGGAGTACAATGAGCAGTTCTTC.

The gene calls are TRBV4-3 and TRBJ2-1; D gene unclear. Trimming pared 3 bases from V and 4 bases from J, leaving 10 bases between. This CDR3 comprises 14 residues. Per the germline V gene, CDR1 is LGHNA and CDR2 is YSLEER. The CDR3: CASSQSNSYNEQFF. In DNA, the CDR3 is TGCGCCAGCAGCCAGTCCAACTCTTACAATGAGCAGTTCTTC.

CDR3 sequence reads: CASSPWTGTRSGNTIYF. CDR3 bases: TGTGCCAGCAGCCCCTGGACAGGGACTCGCTCTGGAAACACCATATATTTT. The rearrangement joins TRBV11-3 to TRBJ1-3; TRBD1 agrees at 8 bases. V dropped 5 bases and J dropped 0; count of bases not matched to a gene: 9. Germline CDR1 reads SGHNT; CDR2 reads YENEEA. The CDR3 is made up of 17 amino acids.

The chain uses TRBV7-9 and TRBJ2-7, with D perhaps TRBD1 (5 bases). The CDR3 length is 14 residues. The V gene's germline CDR1 is SEHNR and CDR2 FQNEAQ (reference sequence). Between the trimmed V and J ends, which lost 5 bases and 2 bases, there was a span of 13 bases. The CDR3 reads CASSPQGLPYEQYF. Here the CDR3 DNA reads TGTGCCAGCAGCCCTCAGGGCTTGCCCTACGAGCAGTACTTC.

This sequence joins TRBV5-1 and TRBJ1-1; 10 bases map to TRBD1. Per germline, CDR1 SGHRS and CDR2 YFSETQ. The CDR3 contains 15 residues. The V and J ends lost 3 bases and 4 bases, in that order; junction bases with no gene match: 6. CDR3 nucleotide sequence: TGCGCCAGCAGCTCCCGGGACAGGGGAGGCACTGAAGCTTTCTTT. The encoded protein is CASSSRDRGGTEAFF.

The rearrangement joins TRBV7-2 to TRBJ1-2, with D possibly TRBD1 on 6 matching bases. Germline CDR1 SGHTA, CDR2 FQGNSA. V was cut by 0 bases and J by 5 bases, with 13 bases left in between. This CDR3 contains 15 residues. CDR3: CASSLALPGEYGYTF. CDR3 nucleotide sequence: TGTGCCAGCAGCTTAGCACTCCCAGGGGAGTATGGCTACACCTTC.

The V gene is TRBV6-6, the J gene TRBJ2-7, with 10 bases matching TRBD1. Germline V gene sequence: CDR1 MNHNY, CDR2 SVGAGI (reference sequence). With 6 bases clipped from V and 5 bases from J, the junction kept 10 bases outside the gene matches. CDR3 size: 15 residues. This CDR3 is CASSPGTGVHHEQYF. The CDR3 region has the DNA TGTGCCAGCAGCCCCGGGACAGGGGTTCATCACGAGCAGTACTTC.

This chain connects TRBV13 to TRBJ2-2; D perhaps matches TRBD2 (5 bases). Germline values: CDR1 PRHDT, CDR2 FYEKMQ (reference sequence). This CDR3 has 14 residues. V lost 5 bases and J lost 1, with 8 bases in between. The CDR3 DNA reads as TGTGCCAGCAGCCACGGGGTGAACACCGGGGAGCTGTTTTTT. Translating gives CASSHGVNTGELFF.

The chain combines TRBV4-1 with TRBJ1-6; TRBD1 matches at 10 bases. There are 17 residues in the CDR3. From germline, CDR1 is MGHRA and CDR2 YSYEKL. V was pared by 3 bases and J by 8 bases, with 10 bases of the junction left unmatched. The CDR3 region is CASSQDRDRGGYSPLHF. In DNA form, the CDR3 reads TGCGCCAGCAGCCAGGACCGGGACAGGGGAGGGTATTCACCCCTCCACTTT.

DNA for the CDR3: TGTGCCAGCAGCTTCAGGACTAGCGGACTTTTTAATGAGCAGTTCTTC. This encodes CASSFRTSGLFNEQFF. The chain is built from TRBV7-2 and TRBJ2-1; TRBD2 matches 10 bases. J lost 7 bases, V lost 3 bases, and 9 bases had no gene match. CDR3 length: 16 residues. CDR1 and CDR2 from the germline V gene are SGHTA and FQGNSA.

The chain has TRBV5-1 and TRBJ2-2, with D uncertain. CDR1 and CDR2 (germline): SGHRS, YFSETQ. V shed 3 bases and J shed 7 bases, with 10 bases lying between them. This CDR3 has 13 amino acids. CDR3 sequence: CASSSHEGGELFF. The CDR3 DNA follows: TGCGCCAGCAGCTCCCACGAAGGCGGGGAGCTGTTTTTT.

This clone was detected once. The V and J genes are TRBV5-6 and TRBJ1-4, with a weak D call TRBD1 (5 bases). Looked up from germline, CDR1 is SGHDT and CDR2 is YYEEEE. The CDR3 consists of 15 residues. Trimming stripped 3 bases from V and 0 bases from J, with 9 bases between. For the CDR3, the DNA is TGTGCCAGCAGCTCAGGGTACCCAACTAATGAAAAACTGTTTTTT. This gives the protein CASSSGYPTNEKLFF.

The chain has TRBV19 and TRBJ2-7, with TRBD2 matching over 7 bases. Germline lookup yields CDR1 LNHDA and CDR2 SQIVND (reference sequence). The CDR3 totals 16 residues. V lost 0 bases, J lost 2 bases, and 7 bases stayed unmatched. The chain's CDR3 is CASSIDAASGAYEQYF. CDR3 in DNA: TGTGCCAGTAGTATAGATGCCGCTAGCGGTGCCTACGAGCAGTACTTC.

The rearrangement joins TRBV12-3 or TRBV12-4 to TRBJ2-7; perhaps TRBD2 as D (6 bases). CDR3 size: 13 residues. The V and J ends lost 8 bases and 0 bases respectively, with 11 bases between them. Here the CDR3 reads CASRFGSSYEQYF. The CDR3 DNA reads TGTGCCAGCCGGTTCGGGAGCTCCTACGAGCAGTACTTC.